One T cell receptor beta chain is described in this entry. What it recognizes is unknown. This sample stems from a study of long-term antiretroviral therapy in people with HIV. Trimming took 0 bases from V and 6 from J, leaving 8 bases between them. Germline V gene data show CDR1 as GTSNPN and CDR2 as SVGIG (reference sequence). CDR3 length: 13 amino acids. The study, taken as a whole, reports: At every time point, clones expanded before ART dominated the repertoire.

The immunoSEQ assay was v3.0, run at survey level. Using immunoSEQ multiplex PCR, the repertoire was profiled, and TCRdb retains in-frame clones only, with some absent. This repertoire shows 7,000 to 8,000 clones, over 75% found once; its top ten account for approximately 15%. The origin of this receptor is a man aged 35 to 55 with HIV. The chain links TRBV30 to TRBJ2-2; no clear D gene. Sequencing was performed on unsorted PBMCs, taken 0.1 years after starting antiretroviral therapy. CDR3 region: CAWSVPLPGELFF. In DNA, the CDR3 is TGTGCCTGGAGTGTACCCCTTCCCGGGGAGCTGTTTTTT.